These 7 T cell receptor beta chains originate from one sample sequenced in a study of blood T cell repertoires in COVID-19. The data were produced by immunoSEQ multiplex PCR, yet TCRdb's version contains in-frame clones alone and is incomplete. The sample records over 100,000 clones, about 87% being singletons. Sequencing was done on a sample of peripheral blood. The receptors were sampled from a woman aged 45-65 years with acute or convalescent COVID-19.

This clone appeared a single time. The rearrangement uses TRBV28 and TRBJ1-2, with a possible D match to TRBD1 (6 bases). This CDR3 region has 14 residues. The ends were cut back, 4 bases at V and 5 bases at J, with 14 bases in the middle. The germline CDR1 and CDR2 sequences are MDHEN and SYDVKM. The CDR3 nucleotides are TGTGCCAGCAGTTACGGAGCAGGGGTATATGGCTACACCTTC. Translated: CASSYGAGVYGYTF.

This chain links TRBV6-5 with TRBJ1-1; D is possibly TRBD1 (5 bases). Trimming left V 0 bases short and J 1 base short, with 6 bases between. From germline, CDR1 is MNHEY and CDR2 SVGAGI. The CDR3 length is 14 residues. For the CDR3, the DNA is TGTGCCAGCAGTTACTCGACAGCGAACACTGAAGCTTTCTTT. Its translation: CASSYSTANTEAFF.

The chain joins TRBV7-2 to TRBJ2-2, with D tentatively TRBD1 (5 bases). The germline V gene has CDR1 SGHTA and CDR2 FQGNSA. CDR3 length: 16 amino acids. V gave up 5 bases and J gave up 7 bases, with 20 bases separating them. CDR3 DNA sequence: TGTGCCAGCAGCCCCCGGTCCGCAGGGTCGGGCGGGGAGCTGTTTTTT. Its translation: CASSPRSAGSGGELFF. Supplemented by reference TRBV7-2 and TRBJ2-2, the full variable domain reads GAGVSQSPSNKVTEKGKDVELRCDPISGHTALYWYRQSLGQGLEFLIYFQGNSAPDKSGLPSDRFSAERTGGSVSTLTIQRTQQEDSAVYLCASSPRSAGSGGELFFGEGSRLTVL.

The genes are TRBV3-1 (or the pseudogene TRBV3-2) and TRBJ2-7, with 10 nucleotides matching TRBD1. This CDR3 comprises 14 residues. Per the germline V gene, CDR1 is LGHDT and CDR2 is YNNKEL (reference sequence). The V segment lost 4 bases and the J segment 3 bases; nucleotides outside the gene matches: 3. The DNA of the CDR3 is TGTGCCAGCAGCCCCGGACAGGGGGGCTACGAGCAGTACTTC. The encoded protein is CASSPGQGGYEQYF.

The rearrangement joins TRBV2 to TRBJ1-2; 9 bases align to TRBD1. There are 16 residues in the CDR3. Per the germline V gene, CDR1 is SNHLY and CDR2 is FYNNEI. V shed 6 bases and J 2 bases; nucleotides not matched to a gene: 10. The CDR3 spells CASSRILQGANYGYTF. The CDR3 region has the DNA TGTGCCAGCAGCCGAATTTTACAGGGGGCAAACTATGGCTACACCTTC.

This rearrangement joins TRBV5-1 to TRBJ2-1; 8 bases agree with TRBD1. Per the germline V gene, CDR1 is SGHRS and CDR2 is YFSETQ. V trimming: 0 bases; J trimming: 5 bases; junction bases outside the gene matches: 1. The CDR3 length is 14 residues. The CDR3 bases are TGCGCCAGCAGCTTGGGACAGGGGAACAATGAGCAGTTCTTC. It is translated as CASSLGQGNNEQFF.

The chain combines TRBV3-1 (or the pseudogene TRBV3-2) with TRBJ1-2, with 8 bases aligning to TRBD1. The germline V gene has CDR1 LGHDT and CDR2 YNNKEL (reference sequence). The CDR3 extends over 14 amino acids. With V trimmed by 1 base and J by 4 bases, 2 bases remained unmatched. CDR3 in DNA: TGTGCCAGCAGCCAAGCAGGGGGCGGCTATGGCTACACCTTC. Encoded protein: CASSQAGGGYGYTF.